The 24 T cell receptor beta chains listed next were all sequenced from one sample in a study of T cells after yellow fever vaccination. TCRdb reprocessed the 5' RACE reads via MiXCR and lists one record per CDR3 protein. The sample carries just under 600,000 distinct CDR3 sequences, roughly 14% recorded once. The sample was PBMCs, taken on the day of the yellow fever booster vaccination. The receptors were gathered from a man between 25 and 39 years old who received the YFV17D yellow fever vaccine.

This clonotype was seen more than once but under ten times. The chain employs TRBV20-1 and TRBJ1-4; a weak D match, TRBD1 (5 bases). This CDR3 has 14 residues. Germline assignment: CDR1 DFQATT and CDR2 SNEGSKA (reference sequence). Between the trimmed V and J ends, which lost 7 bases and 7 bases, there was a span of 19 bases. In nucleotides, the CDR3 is TGCAGTGTCCACGGGACCGGGTTGGGTGAAAAACTGTTTTTT. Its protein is CSVHGTGLGEKLFF.

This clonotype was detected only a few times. The CDR3 bases are TGCAGTGCGCCTAGACAGGGGGGTTATGGCTACACCTTC. Its protein is CSAPRQGGYGYTF. The genes are TRBV20-1 and TRBJ1-2, with 9 positions matching TRBD1. The CDR3 is 13 residues long. The V and J ends lost 6 bases and 5 bases, in that order; junction bases with no gene match: 7. Looked up from germline, CDR1 is DFQATT and CDR2 is SNEGSKA (reference sequence).

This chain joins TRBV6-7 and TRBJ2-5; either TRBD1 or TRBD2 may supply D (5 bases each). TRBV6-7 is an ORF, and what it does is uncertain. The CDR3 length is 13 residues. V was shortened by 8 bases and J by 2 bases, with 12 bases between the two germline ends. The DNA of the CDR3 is TGTGCCAGCCCTAGAGGGGATCAAGAGACCCAGTACTTC. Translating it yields CASPRGDQETQYF.

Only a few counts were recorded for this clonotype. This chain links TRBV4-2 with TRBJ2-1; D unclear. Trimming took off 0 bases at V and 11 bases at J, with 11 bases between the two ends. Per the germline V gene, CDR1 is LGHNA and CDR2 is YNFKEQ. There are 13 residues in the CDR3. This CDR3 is CASSQDNGRQQFF. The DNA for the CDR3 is TGTGCCAGCAGCCAAGATAACGGACGCCAGCAGTTCTTC.

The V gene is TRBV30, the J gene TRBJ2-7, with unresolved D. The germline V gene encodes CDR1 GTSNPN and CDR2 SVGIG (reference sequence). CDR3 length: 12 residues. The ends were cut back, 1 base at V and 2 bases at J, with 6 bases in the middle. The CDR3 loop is CAWSALTYEQYF. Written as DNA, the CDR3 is TGTGCCTGGAGTGCGTTAACCTACGAGCAGTACTTC.

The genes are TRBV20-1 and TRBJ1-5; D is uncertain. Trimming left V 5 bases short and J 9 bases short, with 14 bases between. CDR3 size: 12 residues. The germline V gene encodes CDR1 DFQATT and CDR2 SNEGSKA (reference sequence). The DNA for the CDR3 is TGCAGTGCTTACAAGTTATTTGGGCCCCAGCATTTT. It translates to CSAYKLFGPQHF.

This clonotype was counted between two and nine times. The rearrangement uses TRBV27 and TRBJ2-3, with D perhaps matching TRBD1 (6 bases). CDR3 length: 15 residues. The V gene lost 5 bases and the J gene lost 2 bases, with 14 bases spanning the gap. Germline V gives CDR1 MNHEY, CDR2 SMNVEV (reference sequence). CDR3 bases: TGTGCCAGCAGTCACAGGGTTGGAGACACAGATACGCAGTATTTT. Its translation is CASSHRVGDTDTQYF.

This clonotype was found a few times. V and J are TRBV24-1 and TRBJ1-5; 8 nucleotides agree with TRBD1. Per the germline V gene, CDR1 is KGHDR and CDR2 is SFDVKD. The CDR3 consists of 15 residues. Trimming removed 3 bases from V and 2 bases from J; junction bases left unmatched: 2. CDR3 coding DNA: TGTGCCACCAGTGATGGACAGGGTGGCAATCAGCCCCAGCATTTT. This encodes CATSDGQGGNQPQHF.

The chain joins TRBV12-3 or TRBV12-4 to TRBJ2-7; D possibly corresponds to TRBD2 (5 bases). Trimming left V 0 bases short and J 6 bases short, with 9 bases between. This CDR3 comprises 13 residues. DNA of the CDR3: TGTGCCAGCAGTTTAGCAAGCGGTCTCGAGCAGTACTTC. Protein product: CASSLASGLEQYF.

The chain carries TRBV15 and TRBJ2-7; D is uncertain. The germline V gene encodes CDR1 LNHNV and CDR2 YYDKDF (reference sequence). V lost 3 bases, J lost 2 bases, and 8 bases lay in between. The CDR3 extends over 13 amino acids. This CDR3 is CATSRDPTYEQYF. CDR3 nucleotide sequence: TGTGCCACCAGCAGGGACCCCACCTACGAGCAGTACTTC.

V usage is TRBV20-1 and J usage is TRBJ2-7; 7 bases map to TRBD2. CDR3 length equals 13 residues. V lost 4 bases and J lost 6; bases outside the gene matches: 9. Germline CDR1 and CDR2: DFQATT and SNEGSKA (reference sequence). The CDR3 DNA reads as TGCAGTGCTATTTCGGAGGGAGGGAGCGAGCAGTACTTC. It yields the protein CSAISEGGSEQYF.

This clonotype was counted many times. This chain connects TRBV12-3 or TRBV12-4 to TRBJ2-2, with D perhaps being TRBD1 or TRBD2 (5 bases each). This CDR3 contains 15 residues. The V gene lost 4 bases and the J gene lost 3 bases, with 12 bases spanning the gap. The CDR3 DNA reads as TGTGCCAGCAGTTCCTCCGGGGCCTACACCGGGGAGCTGTTTTTT. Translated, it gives CASSSSGAYTGELFF.

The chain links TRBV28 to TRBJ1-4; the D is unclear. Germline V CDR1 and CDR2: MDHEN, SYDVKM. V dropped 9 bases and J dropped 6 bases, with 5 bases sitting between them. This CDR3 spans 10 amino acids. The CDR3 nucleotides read TGTGCCAGTCGAGATGAAAAACTGTTTTTT. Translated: CASRDEKLFF.

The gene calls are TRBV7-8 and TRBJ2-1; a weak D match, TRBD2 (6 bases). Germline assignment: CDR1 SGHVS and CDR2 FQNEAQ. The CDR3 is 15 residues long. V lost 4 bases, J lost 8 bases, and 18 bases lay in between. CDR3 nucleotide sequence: TGTGCCAGCAGCTCCCTGGAGGGAGTAGGCGATGAGCAGTTCTTC. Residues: CASSSLEGVGDEQFF. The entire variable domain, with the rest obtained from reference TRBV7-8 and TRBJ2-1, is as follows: GAGVSQSPRYKVAKRGQDVALRCDPISGHVSLFWYQQALGQGPEFLTYFQNEAQLDKSGLPSDRFFAERPEGSVSTLKIQRTQQEDSAVYLCASSSLEGVGDEQFFGPGTRLTVL.

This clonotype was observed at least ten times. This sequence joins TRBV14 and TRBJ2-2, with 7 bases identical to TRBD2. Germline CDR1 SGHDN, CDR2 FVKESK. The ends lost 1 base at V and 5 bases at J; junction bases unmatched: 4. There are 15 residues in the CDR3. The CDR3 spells CASSQVWTSTGELFF. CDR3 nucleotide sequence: TGTGCCAGCAGCCAAGTTTGGACTAGTACCGGGGAGCTGTTTTTT.

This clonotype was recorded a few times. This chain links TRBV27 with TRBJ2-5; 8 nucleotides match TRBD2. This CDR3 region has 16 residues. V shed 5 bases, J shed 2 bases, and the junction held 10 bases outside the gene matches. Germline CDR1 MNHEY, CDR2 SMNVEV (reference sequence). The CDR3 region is CASSPMGLGPQETQYF. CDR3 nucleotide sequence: TGTGCCAGCAGTCCGATGGGACTAGGCCCACAAGAGACCCAGTACTTC.

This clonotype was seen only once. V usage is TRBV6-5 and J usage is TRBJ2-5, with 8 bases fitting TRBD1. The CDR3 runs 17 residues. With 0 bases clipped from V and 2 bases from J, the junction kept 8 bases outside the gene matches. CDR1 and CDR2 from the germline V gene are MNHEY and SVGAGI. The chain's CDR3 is CASSYSSGTGFQETQYF. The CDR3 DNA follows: TGTGCCAGCAGTTACTCGTCCGGGACAGGCTTTCAAGAGACCCAGTACTTC.

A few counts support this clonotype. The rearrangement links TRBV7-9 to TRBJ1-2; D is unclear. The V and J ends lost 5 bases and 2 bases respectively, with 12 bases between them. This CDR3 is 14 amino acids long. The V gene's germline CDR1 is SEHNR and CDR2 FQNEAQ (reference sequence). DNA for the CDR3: TGTGCCAGCAGCCCGTATTATGGGAACTATGGCTACACCTTC. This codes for CASSPYYGNYGYTF.

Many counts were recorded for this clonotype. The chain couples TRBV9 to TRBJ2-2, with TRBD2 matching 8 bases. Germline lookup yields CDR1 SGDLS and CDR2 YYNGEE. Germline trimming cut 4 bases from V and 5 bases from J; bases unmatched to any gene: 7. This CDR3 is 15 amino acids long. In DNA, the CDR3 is TGTGCCAGCAGCCCACTAGCGGTGCTAACCGGGGAGCTGTTTTTT. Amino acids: CASSPLAVLTGELFF.

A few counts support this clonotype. The CDR3 sequence: CSPSGRGLYEQYF. As DNA, the CDR3 is TGCAGTCCCTCGGGGAGGGGGCTGTACGAGCAGTACTTC. V is TRBV20-1 and J is TRBJ2-7, with D perhaps TRBD1 or TRBD2 (7 bases each). This CDR3 region has 13 residues. In germline, CDR1 is DFQATT, CDR2 SNEGSKA (reference sequence). V was pared by 8 bases and J by 4 bases, with 18 bases between.

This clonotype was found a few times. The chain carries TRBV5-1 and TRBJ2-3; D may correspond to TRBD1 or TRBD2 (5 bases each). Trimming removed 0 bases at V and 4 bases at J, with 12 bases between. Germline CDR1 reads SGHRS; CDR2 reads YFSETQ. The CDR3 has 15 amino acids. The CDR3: CASSLVGRGSDTQYF. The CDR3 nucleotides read TGCGCCAGCAGCTTGGTGGGACGCGGGTCAGATACGCAGTATTTT.

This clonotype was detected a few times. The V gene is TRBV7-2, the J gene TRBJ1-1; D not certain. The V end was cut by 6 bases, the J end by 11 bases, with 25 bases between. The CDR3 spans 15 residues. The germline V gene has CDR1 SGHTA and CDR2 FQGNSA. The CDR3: CASRAPRDGTVIAFF. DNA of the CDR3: TGTGCCAGCAGAGCACCTAGGGATGGCACAGTGATCGCTTTCTTT.

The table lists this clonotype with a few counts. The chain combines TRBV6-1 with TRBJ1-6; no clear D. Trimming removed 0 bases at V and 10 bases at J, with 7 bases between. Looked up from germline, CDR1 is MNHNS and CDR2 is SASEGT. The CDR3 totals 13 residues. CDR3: CASSEAVNSPLHF. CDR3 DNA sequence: TGTGCCAGCAGTGAAGCTGTCAACTCACCCCTCCACTTT.

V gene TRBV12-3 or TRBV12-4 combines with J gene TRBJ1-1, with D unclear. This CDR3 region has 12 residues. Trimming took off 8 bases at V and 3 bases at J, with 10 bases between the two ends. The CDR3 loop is CASQGWDTEAFF. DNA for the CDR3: TGTGCCAGCCAAGGGTGGGACACTGAAGCTTTCTTT.